The clone carrying this T cell receptor (beta chain) was picked up many times. The antigen is undetermined. J lost 2 bases, V lost 4 bases, and 8 bases had no gene match. CDR3 length equals 15 residues. The germline CDR1 and CDR2 sequences are SGHNT and YYREEE (reference sequence). One entry per CDR3 protein, called by TCRdb with MiXCR from the RT-PCR reads. The sample has roughly 700,000 distinct CDR3 sequences; roughly 14% are singletons. The data originate from a study of response to subunit inactivated influenza vaccine. Study outcomes and limitations: Authors suggested seasonal influenza vaccinations each recruit few new T cells.

The specimen comprised PBMCs from blood, sampled around two weeks before vaccination. This sequence originates from a man aged 50 to 60 who received an inactivated influenza vaccine. This chain joins TRBV5-4 and TRBJ2-5, with TRBD2 matching 7 bases. The CDR3 loop is CASSLKRGPQETQYF. CDR3 DNA sequence: TGTGCCAGCAGCCTTAAGCGGGGCCCACAAGAGACCCAGTACTTC. The variable domain in full, completed from reference TRBV5-4 and TRBJ2-5, reads ETGVTQSPTHLIKTRGQQVTLRCSSQSGHNTVSWYQQALGQGPQFIFQYYREEENGRGNFPPRFSGLQFPNYSSELNVNALELDDSALYLCASSLKRGPQETQYFGPGTRLLVL.